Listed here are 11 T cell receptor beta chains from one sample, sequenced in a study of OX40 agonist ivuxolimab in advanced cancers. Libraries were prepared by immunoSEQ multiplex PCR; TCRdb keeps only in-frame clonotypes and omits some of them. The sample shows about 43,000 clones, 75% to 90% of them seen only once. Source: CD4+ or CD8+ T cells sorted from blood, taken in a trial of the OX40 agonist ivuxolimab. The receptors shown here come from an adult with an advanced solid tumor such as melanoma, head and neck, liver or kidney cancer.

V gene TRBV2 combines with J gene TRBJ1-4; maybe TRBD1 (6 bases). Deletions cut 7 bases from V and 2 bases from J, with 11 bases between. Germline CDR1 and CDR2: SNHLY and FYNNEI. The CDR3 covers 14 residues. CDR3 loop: CASNPRGTNEKLFF. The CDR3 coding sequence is TGTGCCAGCAACCCCAGGGGTACTAATGAAAAACTGTTTTTT.

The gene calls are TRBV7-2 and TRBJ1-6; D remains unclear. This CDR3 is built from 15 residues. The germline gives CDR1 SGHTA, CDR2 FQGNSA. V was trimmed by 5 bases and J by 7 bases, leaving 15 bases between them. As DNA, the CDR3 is TGTGCCAGCAGCCCCAACCCCCGAGGCAATTCACCCCTCCACTTT. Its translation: CASSPNPRGNSPLHF.

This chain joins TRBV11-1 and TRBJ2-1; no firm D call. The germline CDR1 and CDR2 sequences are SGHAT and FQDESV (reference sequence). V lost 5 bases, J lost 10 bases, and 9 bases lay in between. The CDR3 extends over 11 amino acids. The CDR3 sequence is CASSAYEEQFF. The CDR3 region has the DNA TGTGCCAGCAGCGCCTATGAGGAGCAGTTCTTC.

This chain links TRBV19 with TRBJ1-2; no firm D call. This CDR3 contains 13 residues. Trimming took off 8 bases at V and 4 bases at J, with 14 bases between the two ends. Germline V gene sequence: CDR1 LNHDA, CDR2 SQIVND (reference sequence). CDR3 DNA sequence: TGTGCCAGTTCTGATTGGAAAACCTATGGCTACACCTTC. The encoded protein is CASSDWKTYGYTF.

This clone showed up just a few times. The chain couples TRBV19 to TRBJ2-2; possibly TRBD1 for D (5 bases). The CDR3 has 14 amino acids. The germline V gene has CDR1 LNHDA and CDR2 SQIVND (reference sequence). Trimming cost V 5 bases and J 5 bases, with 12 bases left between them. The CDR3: CASSYNTGTGELFF. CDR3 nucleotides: TGTGCCAGTAGTTATAATACAGGAACCGGGGAGCTGTTTTTT. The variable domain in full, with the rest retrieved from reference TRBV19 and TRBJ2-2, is DGGITQSPKYLFRKEGQNVTLSCEQNLNHDAMYWYRQDPGQGLRLIYYSQIVNDFQKGDIAEGYSVSREKKESFPLTVTSAQKNPTAFYLCASSYNTGTGELFFGEGSRLTVL.

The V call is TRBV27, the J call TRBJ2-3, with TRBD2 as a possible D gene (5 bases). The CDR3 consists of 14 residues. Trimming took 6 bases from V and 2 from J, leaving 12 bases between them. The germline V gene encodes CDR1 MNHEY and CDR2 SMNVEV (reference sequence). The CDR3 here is CASRLTTSTDTQYF. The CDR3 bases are TGTGCCAGCAGGCTGACTACCTCCACAGATACGCAGTATTTT.

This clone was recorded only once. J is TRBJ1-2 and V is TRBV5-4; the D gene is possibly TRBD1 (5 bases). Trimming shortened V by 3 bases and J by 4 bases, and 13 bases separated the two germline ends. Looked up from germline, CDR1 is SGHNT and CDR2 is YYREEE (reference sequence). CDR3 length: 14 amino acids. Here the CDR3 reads CASSSGDGRYGYTF. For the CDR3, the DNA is TGTGCCAGCAGCTCCGGGGACGGACGCTATGGCTACACCTTC.

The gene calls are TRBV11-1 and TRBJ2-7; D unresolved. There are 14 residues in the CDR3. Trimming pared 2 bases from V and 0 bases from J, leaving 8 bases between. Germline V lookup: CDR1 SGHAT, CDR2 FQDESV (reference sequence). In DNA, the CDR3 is TGTGCCAGCAGCTTAAGTGAACTCTCCTACGAGCAGTACTTC. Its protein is CASSLSELSYEQYF.

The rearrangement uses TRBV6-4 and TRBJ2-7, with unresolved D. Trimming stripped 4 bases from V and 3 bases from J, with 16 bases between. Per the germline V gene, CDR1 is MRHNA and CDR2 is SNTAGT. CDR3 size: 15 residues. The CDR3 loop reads CASSVVPTSIYEQYF. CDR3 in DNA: TGTGCCAGCAGTGTGGTTCCCACTTCGATCTACGAGCAGTACTTC.

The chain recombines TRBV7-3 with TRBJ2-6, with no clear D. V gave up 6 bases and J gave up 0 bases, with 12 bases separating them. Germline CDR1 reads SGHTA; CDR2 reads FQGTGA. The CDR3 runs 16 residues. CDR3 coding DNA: TGTGCCAGCAGTCCCCCCCCCAGCTCTGGGGCCAACGTCCTGACTTTC. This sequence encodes CASSPPPSSGANVLTF.

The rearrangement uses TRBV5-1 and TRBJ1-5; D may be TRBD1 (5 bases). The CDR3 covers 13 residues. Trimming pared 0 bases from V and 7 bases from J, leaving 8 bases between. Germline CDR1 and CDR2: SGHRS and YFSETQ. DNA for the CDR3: TGCGCCAGCAGCTTGGCAGGGCAACAGCCCCAGCATTTT. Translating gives CASSLAGQQPQHF.